This T cell receptor (beta chain) came from a study of PD-1 blockade in mismatch repair-deficient tumors (dated by TCRdb to 2015 to 2018). Turning to the overall study: Between September 2013 and September 2016, the trial enrolled around 89 consecutive patients with more than 10 mismatch repair-deficient cancer types, every one of whom had been previously treated and was progressing. Tumor-associated T cell clones in the peripheral blood of patients responding to PD-1 blockade were tracked using deep sequencing of TCR CDR3 regions.

Mismatch repair deficiency was established in every enrolled patient by polymerase chain reaction or immunohistochemistry. TCR sequencing was carried out for three patients who responded to pembrolizumab therapy. The phase II trial prospectively tested pembrolizumab PD-1 blockade in advanced mismatch repair-deficient cancers regardless of tissue of origin. Peripheral blood T cell samples were collected serially, before PD-1 blockade began and at several time points afterward. Blood sampling times were reported as weeks after the first pembrolizumab dose. This clone was observed a single time. Its antigen is currently not known. One base away there is no much larger clone; base qualities are not given. Library preparation was by the immunoSEQ multiplex PCR assay. Entries here come from immuneACCESS through TCRdb and include only in-frame sequences with V and J called. Some clones fail to appear in such tables; in the studies checked, an unresolved V gene covers under half of the shortfall, and the cause of the remainder is unknown. Here the sample has 120,000 or so clones; about nine tenths occur a single time. The top ten clones comprise approximately 10% of the sample.

Beyond this particular receptor, the publication reports: Clones residing in the tumor, which were often undetectable in blood before treatment, expanded quickly after pembrolizumab and then contracted, generally before radiologic responses.

Trimming leaves V shorter by 4 bases and J shorter by 1 base, with the junction holding 3 bases beyond the gene matches. Including the terminal cysteine and phenylalanine, the CDR3 comprises 15 residues. Just CDR3 DNA is preserved here, 45 bases in frame from base 1. The germline V gene gives CDR1 as SGHRS and CDR2 as YFSETQ. The starting material was peripheral blood, obtained 72 weeks after starting pembrolizumab. The TCR comes from an adult with mismatch repair-deficient cancer. Here the chain combines TRBV5-1 and TRBJ2-5; TRBD1 matches 11 bases in the middle. CDR3 sequence: CASSKGQGGQETQYF. The bases read TGCGCCAGCAGCAAGGGACAGGGGGGCCAAGAGACCCAGTACTTC.